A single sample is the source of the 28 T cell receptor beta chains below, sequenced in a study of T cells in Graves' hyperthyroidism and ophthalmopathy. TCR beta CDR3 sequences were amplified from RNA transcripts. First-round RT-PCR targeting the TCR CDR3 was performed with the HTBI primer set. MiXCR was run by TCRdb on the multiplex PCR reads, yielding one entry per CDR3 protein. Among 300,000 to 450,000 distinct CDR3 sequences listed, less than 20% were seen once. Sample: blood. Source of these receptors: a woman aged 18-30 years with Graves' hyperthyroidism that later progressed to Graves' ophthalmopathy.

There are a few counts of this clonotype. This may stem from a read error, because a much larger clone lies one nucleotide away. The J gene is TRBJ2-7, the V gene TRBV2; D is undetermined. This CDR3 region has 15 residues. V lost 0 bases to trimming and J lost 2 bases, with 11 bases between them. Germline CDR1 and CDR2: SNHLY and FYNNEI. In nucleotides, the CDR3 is TGTGCCAGCAGTGAAGCGTTTGGCAGCCCCTACGAGCAGTACTTC. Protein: CASSEAFGSPYEQYF.

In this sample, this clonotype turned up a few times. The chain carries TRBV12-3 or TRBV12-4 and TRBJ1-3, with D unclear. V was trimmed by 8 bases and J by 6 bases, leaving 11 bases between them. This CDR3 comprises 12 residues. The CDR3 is CASLHTVNTIYF. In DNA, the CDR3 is TGTGCCAGCCTCCACACGGTAAACACCATATATTTT.

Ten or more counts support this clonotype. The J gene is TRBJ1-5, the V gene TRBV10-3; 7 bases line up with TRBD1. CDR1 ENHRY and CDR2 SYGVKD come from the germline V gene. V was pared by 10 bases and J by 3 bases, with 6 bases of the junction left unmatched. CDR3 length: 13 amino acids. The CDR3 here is CATNRGINQPQHF. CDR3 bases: TGTGCCACGAACAGGGGAATCAATCAGCCCCAGCATTTT.

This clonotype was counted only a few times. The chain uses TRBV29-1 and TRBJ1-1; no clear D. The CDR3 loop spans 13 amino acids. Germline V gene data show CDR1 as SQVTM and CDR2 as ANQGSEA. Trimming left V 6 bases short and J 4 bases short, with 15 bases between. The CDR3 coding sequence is TGCAGCGTCTACACTGGGGTTGCCACTGAAGCTTTCTTT. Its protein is CSVYTGVATEAFF.

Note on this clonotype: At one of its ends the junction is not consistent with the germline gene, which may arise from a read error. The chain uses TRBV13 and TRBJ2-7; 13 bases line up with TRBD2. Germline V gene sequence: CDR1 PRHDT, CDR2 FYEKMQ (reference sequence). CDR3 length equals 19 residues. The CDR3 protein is CTSSPGDGTSGTSPYEQYF. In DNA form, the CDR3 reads TGTACCAGCTCACCCGGGGACGGGACTAGCGGGACGTCCCCCTACGAGCAGTACTTC.

The CDR3 loop reads CASSELSGSKETQYF. The CDR3 nucleotides read TGTGCCAGCAGTGAATTAAGCGGGAGTAAAGAGACCCAGTACTTC. This chain links TRBV6-1 with TRBJ2-5; TRBD2 matches at 8 bases. V lost 2 bases, J lost 3 bases, and 5 bases stayed unmatched. The CDR3 has 15 residues. Germline-derived CDR1 and CDR2 are MNHNS and SASEGT.

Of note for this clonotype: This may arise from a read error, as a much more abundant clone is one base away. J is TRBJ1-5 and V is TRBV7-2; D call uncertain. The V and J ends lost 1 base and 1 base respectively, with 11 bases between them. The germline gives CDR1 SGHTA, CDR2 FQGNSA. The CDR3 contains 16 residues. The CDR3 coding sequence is TGTGCCAGCAGCTTAGTGGGGTTTAGAAGCAATCAGCCCCAGCATTTT. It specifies CASSLVGFRSNQPQHF.

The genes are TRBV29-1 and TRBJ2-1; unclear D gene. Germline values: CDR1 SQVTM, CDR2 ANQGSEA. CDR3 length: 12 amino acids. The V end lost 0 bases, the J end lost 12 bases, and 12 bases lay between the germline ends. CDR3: CSVEDQPTLQFF. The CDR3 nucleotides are TGCAGCGTTGAAGATCAGCCAACTCTGCAGTTCTTC.

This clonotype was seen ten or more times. CDR3 protein: CASSPYRASYGYTF. For the CDR3, the DNA is TGTGCCAGCAGCCCTTACAGGGCAAGCTATGGCTACACCTTC. This chain joins TRBV28 and TRBJ1-2; D possibly corresponds to TRBD1 (6 bases). Trimming stripped 6 bases from V and 4 bases from J, with 15 bases between. This CDR3 is 14 amino acids long. Germline values: CDR1 MDHEN, CDR2 SYDVKM.

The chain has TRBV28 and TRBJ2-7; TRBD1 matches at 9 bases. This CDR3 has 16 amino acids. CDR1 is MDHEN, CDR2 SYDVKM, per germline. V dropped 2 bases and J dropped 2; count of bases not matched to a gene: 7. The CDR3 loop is CASSLTGTGRPYEQYF. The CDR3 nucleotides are TGTGCCAGCAGTTTAACCGGGACAGGGCGTCCCTACGAGCAGTACTTC.

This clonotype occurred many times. In DNA form, the CDR3 reads TGTGCCAGCAGCGTAACGGACAGACTTCCCGAAGCTTTCTTT. It translates to CASSVTDRLPEAFF. The V call is TRBV9, the J call TRBJ1-1, with D perhaps matching TRBD1 (6 bases). The CDR3 runs to 14 residues. With 1 base removed from V and 8 bases from J, the gap between germline ends came to 15 bases. Germline CDR1 is SGDLS and CDR2 is YYNGEE.

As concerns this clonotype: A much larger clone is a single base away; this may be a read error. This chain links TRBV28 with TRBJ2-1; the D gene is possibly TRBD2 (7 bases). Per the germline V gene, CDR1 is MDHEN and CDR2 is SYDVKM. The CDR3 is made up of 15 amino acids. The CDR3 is CASSRGGWTMDEQSF. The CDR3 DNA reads TGTGCCAGCAGTAGGGGGGGGTGGACGATGGATGAGCAGTCCTTC.

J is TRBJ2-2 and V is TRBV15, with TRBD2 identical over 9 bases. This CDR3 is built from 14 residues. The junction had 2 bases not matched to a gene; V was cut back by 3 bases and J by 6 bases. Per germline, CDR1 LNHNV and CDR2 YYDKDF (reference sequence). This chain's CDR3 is CATSSGLAPGELFF. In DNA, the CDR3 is TGTGCCACCAGCAGCGGACTAGCGCCCGGGGAGCTGTTTTTT.

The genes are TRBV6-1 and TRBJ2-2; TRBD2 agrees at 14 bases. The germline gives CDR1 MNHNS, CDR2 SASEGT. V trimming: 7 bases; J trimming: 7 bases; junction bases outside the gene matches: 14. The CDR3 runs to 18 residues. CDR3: CASTPSRGLAGVFGELFF. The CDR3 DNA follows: TGTGCCAGCACCCCTTCCCGGGGACTAGCGGGAGTTTTCGGGGAGCTGTTTTTT.

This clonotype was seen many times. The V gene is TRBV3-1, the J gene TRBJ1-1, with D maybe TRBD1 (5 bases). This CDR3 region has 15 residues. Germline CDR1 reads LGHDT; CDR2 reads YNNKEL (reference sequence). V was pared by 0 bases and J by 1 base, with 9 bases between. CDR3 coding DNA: TGTGCCAGCAGCCAAGAAATTCAGGGGAACACTGAAGCTTTCTTT. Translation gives CASSQEIQGNTEAFF.

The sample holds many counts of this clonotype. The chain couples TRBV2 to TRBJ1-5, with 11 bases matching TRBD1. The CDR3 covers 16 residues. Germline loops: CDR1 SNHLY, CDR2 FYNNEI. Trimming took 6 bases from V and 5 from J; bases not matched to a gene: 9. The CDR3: CASSSDRGLPDQPQHF. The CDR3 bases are TGTGCCAGCAGCTCGGACAGGGGGCTCCCCGATCAGCCCCAGCATTTT.

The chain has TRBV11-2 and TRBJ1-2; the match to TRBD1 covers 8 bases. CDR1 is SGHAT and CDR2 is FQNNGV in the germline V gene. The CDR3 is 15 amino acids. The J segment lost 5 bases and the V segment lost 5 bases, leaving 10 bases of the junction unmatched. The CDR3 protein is CASSNTTGGGYGYTF. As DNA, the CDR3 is TGTGCCAGCAGCAATACCACAGGGGGGGGTTATGGCTACACCTTC.

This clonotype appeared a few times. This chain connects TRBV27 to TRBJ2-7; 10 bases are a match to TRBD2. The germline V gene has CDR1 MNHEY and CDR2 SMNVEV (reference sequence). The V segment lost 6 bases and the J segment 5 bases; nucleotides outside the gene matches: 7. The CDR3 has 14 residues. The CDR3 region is CASRQRGGPDEQYF. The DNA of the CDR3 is TGTGCCAGCAGGCAGCGGGGGGGTCCGGACGAGCAGTACTTC.

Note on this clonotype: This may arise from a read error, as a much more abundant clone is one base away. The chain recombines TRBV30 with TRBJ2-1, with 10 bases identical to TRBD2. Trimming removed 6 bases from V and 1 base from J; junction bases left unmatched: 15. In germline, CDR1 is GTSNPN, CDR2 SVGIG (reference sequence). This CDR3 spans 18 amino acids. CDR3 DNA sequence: TGTGCCTGCGAGGGCGAGCGGGAGGGCCAAAGGTCCTACAATGAGCAGTTCTTC. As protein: CACEGEREGQRSYNEQFF.

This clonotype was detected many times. CDR3 sequence reads: CSAQDRGKAYEQYF. CDR3 in DNA: TGCAGTGCCCAGGACAGGGGTAAAGCCTACGAGCAGTACTTC. The V call is TRBV20-1, the J call TRBJ2-7; the match to TRBD1 covers 9 bases. V gave up 6 bases and J gave up 2 bases; unmatched junction bases: 8. Germline CDR1 reads DFQATT; CDR2 reads SNEGSKA (reference sequence). CDR3 length: 14 residues.

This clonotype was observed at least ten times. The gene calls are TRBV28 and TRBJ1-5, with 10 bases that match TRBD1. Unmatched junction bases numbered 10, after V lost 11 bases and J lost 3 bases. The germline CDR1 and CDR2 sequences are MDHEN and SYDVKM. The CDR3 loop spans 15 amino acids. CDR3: CALSWGQGNNQPQHF. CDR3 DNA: TGTGCCCTTTCATGGGGACAGGGGAACAATCAGCCCCAGCATTTT.

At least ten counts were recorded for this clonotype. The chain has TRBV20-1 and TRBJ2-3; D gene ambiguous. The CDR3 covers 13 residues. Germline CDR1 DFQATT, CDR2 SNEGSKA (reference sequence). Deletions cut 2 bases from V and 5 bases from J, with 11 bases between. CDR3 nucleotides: TGCAGTGCTAGACAAGGGTTCGGAGATACGCAGTATTTT. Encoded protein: CSARQGFGDTQYF.

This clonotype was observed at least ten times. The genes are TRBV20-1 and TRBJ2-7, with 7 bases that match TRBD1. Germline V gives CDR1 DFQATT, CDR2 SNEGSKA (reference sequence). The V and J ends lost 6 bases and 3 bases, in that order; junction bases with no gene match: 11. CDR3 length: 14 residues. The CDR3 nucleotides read TGCAGTGCCCCGAAGGGGGCCCTAAACTACGAGCAGTACTTC. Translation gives CSAPKGALNYEQYF.

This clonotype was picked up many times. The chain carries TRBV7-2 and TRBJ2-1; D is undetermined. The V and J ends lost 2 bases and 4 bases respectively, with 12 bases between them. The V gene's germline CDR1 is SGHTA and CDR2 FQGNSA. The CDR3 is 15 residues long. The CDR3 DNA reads TGTGCCAGCAGCTTACCTCCGGCGCTGTACAATGAGCAGTTCTTC. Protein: CASSLPPALYNEQFF.

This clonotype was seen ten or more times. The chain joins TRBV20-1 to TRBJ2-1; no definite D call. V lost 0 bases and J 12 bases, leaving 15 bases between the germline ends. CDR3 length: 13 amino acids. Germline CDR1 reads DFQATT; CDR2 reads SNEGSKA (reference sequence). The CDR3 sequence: CSARDSSGIGQFF. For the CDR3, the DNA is TGCAGTGCTAGAGATTCTTCCGGAATTGGGCAGTTCTTC.

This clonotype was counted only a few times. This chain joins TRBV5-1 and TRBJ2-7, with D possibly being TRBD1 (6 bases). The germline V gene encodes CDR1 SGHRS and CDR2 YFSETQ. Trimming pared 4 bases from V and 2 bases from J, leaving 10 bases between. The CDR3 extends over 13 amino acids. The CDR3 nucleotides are TGCGCCAGCAGCGACGGACAGCCCTACGAGCAGTACTTC. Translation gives CASSDGQPYEQYF.

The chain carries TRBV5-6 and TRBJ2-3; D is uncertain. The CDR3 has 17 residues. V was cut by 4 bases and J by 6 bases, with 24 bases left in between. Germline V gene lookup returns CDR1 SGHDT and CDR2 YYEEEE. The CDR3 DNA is TGTGCCAGCAGCCGAGCAGCGCCACGAAAGATTTACGATACGCAGTATTTT. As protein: CASSRAAPRKIYDTQYF.

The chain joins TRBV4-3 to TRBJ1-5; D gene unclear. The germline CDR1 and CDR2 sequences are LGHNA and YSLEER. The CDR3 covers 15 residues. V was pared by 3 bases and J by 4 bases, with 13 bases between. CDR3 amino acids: CASSQTPGLNQPQHF. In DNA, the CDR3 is TGCGCCAGCAGCCAGACACCCGGACTGAATCAGCCCCAGCATTTT.